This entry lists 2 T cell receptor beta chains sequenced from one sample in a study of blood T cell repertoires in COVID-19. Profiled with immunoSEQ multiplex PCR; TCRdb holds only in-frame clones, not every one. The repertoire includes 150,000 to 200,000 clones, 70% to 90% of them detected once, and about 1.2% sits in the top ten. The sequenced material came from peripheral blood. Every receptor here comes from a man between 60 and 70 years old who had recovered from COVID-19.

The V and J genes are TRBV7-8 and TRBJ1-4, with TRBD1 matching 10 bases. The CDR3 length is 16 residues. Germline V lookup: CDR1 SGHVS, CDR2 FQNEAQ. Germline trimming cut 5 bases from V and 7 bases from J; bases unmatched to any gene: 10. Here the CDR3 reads CASSIVPGTGAEKLFF. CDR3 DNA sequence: TGTGCCAGCAGCATAGTCCCGGGGACAGGGGCTGAAAAACTGTTTTTT.

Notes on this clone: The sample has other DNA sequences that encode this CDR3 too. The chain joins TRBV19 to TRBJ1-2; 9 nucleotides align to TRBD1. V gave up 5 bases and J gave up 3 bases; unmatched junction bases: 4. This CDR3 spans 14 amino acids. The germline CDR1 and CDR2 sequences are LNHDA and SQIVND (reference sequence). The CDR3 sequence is CASSPRDRDYGYTF. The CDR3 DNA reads TGTGCCAGTAGTCCGCGGGACAGGGACTATGGCTACACCTTC.